What follows are 10 T cell receptor beta chains derived from one specimen sequenced in a study of early T cells in non-severe SARS-CoV-2 infection. In TCRdb, the 5' RACE reads were re-called with MiXCR into one record per CDR3 protein. The repertoire holds over 55,000 distinct CDR3 sequences, with approximately 13% as singletons. Sequencing used whole blood. All receptors derive from an adult who was a healthcare worker with PCR-confirmed SARS-CoV-2 infection or an uninfected control (not recorded which).

The chain has TRBV30 and TRBJ1-4; D gene uncertain. Trimming cost V 8 bases and J 6 bases, with 13 bases left between them. Germline V lookup: CDR1 GTSNPN, CDR2 SVGIG (reference sequence). The CDR3 covers 12 residues. This chain's CDR3 is CARKEGDEKLFF. The CDR3, as DNA: TGTGCCCGGAAGGAGGGTGATGAAAAACTGTTTTTT.

This clonotype showed up many times. The chain carries TRBV9 and TRBJ2-3; 9 bases are shared with TRBD2. The J segment lost 3 bases and the V segment lost 0 bases, leaving 8 bases of the junction unmatched. Germline CDR1 is SGDLS and CDR2 is YYNGEE. The CDR3 extends over 17 amino acids. In DNA, the CDR3 is TGTGCCAGCAGCGTAGGGACGGTAGCGGGAGCAACAGATACGCAGTATTTT. Residues: CASSVGTVAGATDTQYF.

This clonotype was counted many times. The chain carries TRBV20-1 and TRBJ2-4; 7 positions match TRBD1. CDR3 size: 17 residues. In germline, CDR1 is DFQATT, CDR2 SNEGSKA (reference sequence). V shed 6 bases, J shed 0 bases, and the junction held 14 bases outside the gene matches. The CDR3 DNA is TGCAGTGCCTACCGACAGGGAGAGTCGAGAGCCAAAAACATTCAGTACTTC. This encodes CSAYRQGESRAKNIQYF.

Many counts were recorded for this clonotype. The chain links TRBV11-2 to TRBJ2-3, with 7 bases matching TRBD2. The V segment lost 7 bases and the J segment 3 bases; nucleotides outside the gene matches: 7. Germline V gene sequence: CDR1 SGHAT, CDR2 FQNNGV. The CDR3 spans 14 residues. This chain's CDR3 is CASTLLLATDTQYF. In DNA form, the CDR3 reads TGTGCCAGCACCTTGCTACTAGCGACAGATACGCAGTATTTT. The entire variable domain, with the rest obtained from reference TRBV11-2 and TRBJ2-3, is as follows: EAGVAQSPRYKIIEKRQSVAFWCNPISGHATLYWYQQILGQGPKLLIQFQNNGVVDDSQLPKDRFSAERLKGVDSTLKIQPAKLEDSAVYLCASTLLLATDTQYFGPGTRLTVL.

This clonotype was seen at least ten times. The chain recombines TRBV27 with TRBJ2-1; 9 nucleotides line up with TRBD2. This CDR3 contains 19 residues. Germline values: CDR1 MNHEY, CDR2 SMNVEV (reference sequence). V shed 3 bases and J 5 bases; nucleotides not matched to a gene: 17. The CDR3 DNA reads TGTGCCAGCAGTTTCCGCAGTTTGGGAGCGGGGGGACAAGACAATGAGCAGTTCTTC. It translates to CASSFRSLGAGGQDNEQFF.

This clonotype was observed at least ten times. The J gene is TRBJ2-3, the V gene TRBV7-9; possible D gene TRBD2, 5 bases. The germline V and J ends were trimmed by 5 bases and 1 base, with 16 bases remaining between them. CDR1 is SEHNR and CDR2 is FQNEAQ in the germline V gene (reference sequence). CDR3 length: 16 amino acids. In DNA, the CDR3 is TGTGCCAGCAGCCCTTGGACTTCGCGAGGCACAGATACGCAGTATTTT. This translates into CASSPWTSRGTDTQYF.

This clonotype was recorded many times. The genes are TRBV3-1 and TRBJ2-5; the D gene could be TRBD1 or TRBD2 (6 bases each). There are 16 residues in the CDR3. V was cut by 4 bases and J by 4 bases, with 19 bases left in between. The germline CDR1 and CDR2 sequences are LGHDT and YNNKEL (reference sequence). CDR3 bases: TGTGCCAGCAGCCTAAACCCAAGCAGGGGAGGAGAGACCCAGTACTTC. It encodes CASSLNPSRGGETQYF.

This clonotype was recorded at least ten times. The V call is TRBV7-9, the J call TRBJ2-7; D not resolved. There are 12 residues in the CDR3. Per the germline V gene, CDR1 is SEHNR and CDR2 is FQNEAQ (reference sequence). Trimming removed 5 bases from V and 4 bases from J, with 9 bases in between. The chain's CDR3 is CASSRTAYEQYF. The CDR3 nucleotides read TGTGCCAGCAGCCGTACCGCGTACGAGCAGTACTTC.

This clonotype was seen many times. This chain links TRBV7-2 with TRBJ2-7; 10 nucleotides match TRBD2. The V segment lost 1 base and the J segment 4 bases; nucleotides outside the gene matches: 10. The CDR3 is 17 residues long. Germline V gives CDR1 SGHTA, CDR2 FQGNSA. CDR3 sequence (DNA): TGTGCCAGCAGCTTAGGGGGGCTGACTAGCGGGTTTTACGAGCAGTACTTC. As protein: CASSLGGLTSGFYEQYF.

This clonotype was observed many times. V usage is TRBV7-7 and J usage is TRBJ2-7; 11 bases line up with TRBD1. Germline trimming cut 5 bases from V and 6 bases from J; bases unmatched to any gene: 15. Germline V gives CDR1 SSHAT, CDR2 FNYEAQ (reference sequence). This CDR3 is built from 17 residues. In DNA, the CDR3 is TGTGCCAGCAGCCCGATCCCACCGGGACAGGGGGTAGCCGAGCAGTACTTC. Translated, it gives CASSPIPPGQGVAEQYF.